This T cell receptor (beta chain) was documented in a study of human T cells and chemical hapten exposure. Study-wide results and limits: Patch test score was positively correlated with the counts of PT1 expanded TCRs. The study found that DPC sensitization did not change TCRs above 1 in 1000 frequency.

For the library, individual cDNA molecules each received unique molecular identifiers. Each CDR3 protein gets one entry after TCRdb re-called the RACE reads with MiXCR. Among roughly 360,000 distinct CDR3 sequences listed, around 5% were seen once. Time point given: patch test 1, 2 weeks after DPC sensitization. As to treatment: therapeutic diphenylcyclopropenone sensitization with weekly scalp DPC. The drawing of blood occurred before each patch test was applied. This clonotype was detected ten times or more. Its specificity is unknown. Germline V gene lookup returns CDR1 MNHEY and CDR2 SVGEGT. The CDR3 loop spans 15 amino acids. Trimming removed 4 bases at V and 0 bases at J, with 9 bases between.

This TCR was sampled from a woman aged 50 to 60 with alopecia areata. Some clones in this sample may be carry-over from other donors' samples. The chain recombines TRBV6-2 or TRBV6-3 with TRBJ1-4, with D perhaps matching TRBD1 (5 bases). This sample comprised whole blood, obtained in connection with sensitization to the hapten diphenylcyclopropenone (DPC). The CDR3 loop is CASSSPTATNEKLFF. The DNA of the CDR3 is TGTGCCAGCAGTTCCCCGACAGCAACTAATGAAAAACTGTTTTTT.